Each of the 11 T cell receptor beta chains below was sequenced from the same sample in a study of blood T cell repertoires in COVID-19. Produced via immunoSEQ multiplex PCR; TCRdb's table is partial and in-frame only. Altogether 330,000 or so clones are present, 87% being singletons, with the ten largest covering just over 9.5%. What was sequenced was peripheral blood. The receptor set was obtained from a man aged 25 to 40 with COVID-19, enrolled during active disease.

In nucleotides, the CDR3 is TGTGCCATCAATAAACAGGGTATGAACACTGAAGCTTTCTTT. Translating gives CAINKQGMNTEAFF. This rearrangement joins TRBV10-3 to TRBJ1-1; D may be TRBD1 (6 bases). The CDR3 loop spans 14 amino acids. Looked up from germline, CDR1 is ENHRY and CDR2 is SYGVKD. Trimming left V 7 bases short and J 0 bases short, with 12 bases between.

As DNA, the CDR3 is TGTGCCAGCAGCCAAGATCTGGCGGCCGAGCAGTACTTC. This gives the protein CASSQDLAAEQYF. The genes are TRBV14 and TRBJ2-7; D gene ambiguous. The V gene lost 0 bases and the J gene lost 6 bases, with 9 bases spanning the gap. The CDR3 extends over 13 amino acids. CDR1 is SGHDN and CDR2 is FVKESK in the germline V gene.

This clone was observed a single time. The rearrangement links TRBV4-3 to TRBJ1-1; D is perhaps TRBD1 (5 bases). V lost 3 bases to trimming and J lost 1 base, with 15 bases between them. The germline CDR1 and CDR2 sequences are LGHNA and YSLEER. The CDR3 has 16 residues. CDR3 in DNA: TGCGCCAGCAGCCACACGGGGGGTGCCCAGAACACTGAAGCTTTCTTT. Encoded protein: CASSHTGGAQNTEAFF.

The chain is built from TRBV2 and TRBJ1-1; TRBD1 might be the D (5 bases). The CDR3 runs 16 residues. Trimming cost V 6 bases and J 3 bases, with 20 bases left between them. CDR1 SNHLY and CDR2 FYNNEI come from the germline V gene. CDR3 amino acids: CASSPGGIGTDTEAFF. CDR3 DNA sequence: TGTGCCAGCAGCCCTGGGGGGATTGGGACGGACACTGAAGCTTTCTTT.

Ten or more counts support this clone. The V gene is TRBV2, the J gene TRBJ2-3; 11 bases agree with TRBD2. J lost 3 bases, V lost 6 bases, and 5 bases had no gene match. The V gene's germline CDR1 is SNHLY and CDR2 FYNNEI. This CDR3 has 15 amino acids. CDR3 in amino acids: CASRVSGGATDTQYF. CDR3 nucleotides: TGTGCCAGCAGAGTTAGCGGGGGGGCGACAGATACGCAGTATTTT.

The chain employs TRBV7-8 and TRBJ2-7; tentatively, D is TRBD2 (6 bases). CDR1 is SGHVS and CDR2 is FQNEAQ in the germline V gene. The V gene lost 0 bases and the J gene lost 4 bases, with 16 bases spanning the gap. This CDR3 contains 16 residues. CDR3 coding DNA: TGTGCCAGCAGCTTAGCGGAGATTAGCGGAGTATACGAGCAGTACTTC. Its translation: CASSLAEISGVYEQYF.

The chain has TRBV6-5 and TRBJ1-1; no definite D call. CDR1 MNHEY and CDR2 SVGAGI come from the germline V gene. V lost 2 bases, J lost 0 bases, and 13 bases lay in between. The CDR3 is 16 residues long. This CDR3 is CASSYQAIVLNTEAFF. The CDR3, as DNA: TGTGCCAGCAGTTACCAAGCTATCGTCCTGAACACTGAAGCTTTCTTT.

V and J are TRBV9 and TRBJ2-2; the D gene is possibly TRBD2 (6 bases). The CDR3 is 14 amino acids. Germline CDR1 and CDR2: SGDLS and YYNGEE. V gave up 0 bases and J gave up 6 bases, with 9 bases separating them. The CDR3 is CASSVAGGSGELFF. The CDR3 DNA is TGTGCCAGCAGCGTAGCTGGGGGGTCCGGGGAGCTGTTTTTT.

This chain uses TRBV11-3 with TRBJ2-1; TRBD2 agrees at 13 bases. Per germline, CDR1 SGHNT and CDR2 YENEEA. After removal of 4 bases from V and 6 bases from J, the junction contained 6 bases not matched to a gene. This CDR3 is 16 amino acids long. The CDR3 is CASSSDGLAGVNEQFF. The CDR3 coding sequence is TGTGCCAGCAGCTCAGACGGACTAGCGGGAGTCAATGAGCAGTTCTTC.

This rearrangement joins TRBV5-1 to TRBJ2-4; 7 nucleotides align to TRBD1. Germline trimming cut 1 base from V and 3 bases from J; bases unmatched to any gene: 7. Germline V gene data show CDR1 as SGHRS and CDR2 as YFSETQ. This CDR3 comprises 16 residues. In DNA form, the CDR3 reads TGCGCCAGCAGCTTGCCTGGGACAGAAATCAAAAACATTCAGTACTTC. Amino acids: CASSLPGTEIKNIQYF.

This chain joins TRBV6-5 and TRBJ2-7, with TRBD1 matching 10 bases. Germline trimming cut 6 bases from V and 3 bases from J; bases unmatched to any gene: 8. Germline assignment: CDR1 MNHEY and CDR2 SVGAGI. The CDR3 extends over 15 amino acids. CDR3 bases: TGTGCCAGCAGACCCCGTAGGACAGGGGGCTACGAGCAGTACTTC. Translating gives CASRPRRTGGYEQYF.